This T cell receptor beta chain was captured in a study of lymphopenia after photon versus proton radiotherapy (dated by TCRdb to about 2019). The study in broad terms: The study compared the immunological effects of photon versus proton radiation therapy in patients with gastrointestinal tumors who developed high-grade lymphopenia. The approximately 20 patients in the cohort had gastrointestinal tumors, were treated with either photon or proton therapy, and subsequently developed lymphopenia. The goal of the study was to describe how the two radiation modalities differ in their effects on the immune system. The research as a whole found: Relative stability during treatment was observed in proton-treated patients, whereas loss of naive T cells and TCR diversity and gain of effector/memory populations were observed in photon-treated patients. Across the cohort, a larger post-nadir drop in TCR diversity was inversely correlated with overall survival time among patients who died. After the lymphocyte count nadir, photon-treated repertoires showed oligoclonal expansion, especially of CD8+ Temra cells, which drove the drop in diversity. The survival association was assessed only in patients who died, and better survival with proton therapy was presented by the authors as a possibility rather than a demonstrated result.

Of note for this clone: No cognate antigen has been identified for it. Base qualities were left out, and no much larger clone turns up one base away.

The germline V gene yields SGHNT for CDR1 and YENEEA for CDR2. V is cut back by 2 bases and J by 5 bases, with 10 bases in the junction unmatched. Including cysteine and phenylalanine, the CDR3 has 17 amino acids. The only DNA kept is the CDR3, 51 bases in frame from the first base. The library relied on the immunoSEQ multiplex PCR assay. Alongside multiparametric flow cytometry, deep sequencing of rearranged TCR beta loci was used to profile the T cell repertoires. TCRdb mirrors the immuneACCESS table, restricted to in-frame sequences. Some clones are absent from its copies; in checked studies, under half trace to an unresolved V gene, and the reason for the others is unknown. The table for this sample lists 15,000 to 20,000 clones; less than 90% of them were counted only once. The ten most abundant clones make up 50% to 70% of the sample.

The receptor was isolated from a woman in her sixties or seventies with cholangiocarcinoma. Some clones in this sample may be carry-over from other donors' samples. The rearrangement combines TRBV11-3 with TRBJ2-1, and TRBD1 aligns with 9 junction nucleotides. The specimen comprised peripheral blood, sampled from a patient treated with proton-based radiotherapy. The CDR3 reads CASSLKGQGPIDNEQFF. In nucleotides, the sequence is TGTGCCAGCAGCTTAAAGGGACAGGGCCCGATCGACAATGAGCAGTTCTTC.